The clone carrying this T cell receptor (beta chain) was recorded a few times. Its antigen is currently unknown. The record originates from a study of response to subunit inactivated influenza vaccine. Study-level results: Researchers suggested that each seasonal influenza vaccination recruits few new T cells.

Between the trimmed V and J ends, which lost 0 bases and 0 bases, there was a span of 4 bases. The CDR3 contains 14 residues. Each CDR3 protein is one row after TCRdb ran MiXCR on the RT-PCR reads. The profile shows 150,000 or so distinct CDR3 sequences, around 10% of them singletons. The chain employs TRBV12-3 or TRBV12-4 and TRBJ2-3, with D uncertain. The source was CD8+ T cells sorted from PBMCs, collected 23 months after vaccination. This sequence originates from a man between 50 and 75 years old who received an inactivated influenza vaccine. The CDR3 region is CASSLAPSTDTQYF. The CDR3 nucleotides are TGTGCCAGCAGTTTAGCGCCAAGCACAGATACGCAGTATTTT.